Shown below are 12 T cell receptor beta chains from a single sample sequenced in a study of OX40 agonist ivuxolimab in advanced cancers. Using immunoSEQ multiplex PCR, the repertoire was profiled, and TCRdb retains in-frame clones only, with some absent. The table lists about 64,000 clones, around four fifths of them singletons, with about 2.5% in the top ten. The sequencing used CD4+ or CD8+ T cells sorted from blood, collected in a trial of the OX40 agonist ivuxolimab. These receptors all come from an adult with an advanced solid tumor such as melanoma, head and neck, liver or kidney cancer.

The chain recombines TRBV10-3 with TRBJ2-7; tentatively, D is TRBD1 (5 bases). V was clipped by 6 bases and J by 3 bases, with 12 bases between them. The V gene's germline CDR1 is ENHRY and CDR2 SYGVKD. This CDR3 has 13 residues. Here the CDR3 reads CAIRFDRSYEQYF. The DNA of the CDR3 is TGTGCCATCAGATTCGACAGAAGCTACGAGCAGTACTTC.

The gene calls are TRBV7-5 and TRBJ2-7; the table's D call, TRBD2, has no DNA check behind it. TRBV7-5 is tagged as a pseudogene. This CDR3 spans 15 amino acids. The CDR3 DNA reads as TGTGTCAGAAGCTTAGGAGGAGGGCCTCCCTACGAGCAGTACTTC. It translates to CVRSLGGGPPYEQYF.

The gene calls are TRBV29-1 and TRBJ1-2; possibly TRBD1 for D (6 bases). Germline CDR1 reads SQVTM; CDR2 reads ANQGSEA. Deletions cut 4 bases from V and 4 bases from J, with 16 bases between. The CDR3 runs to 14 residues. CDR3 sequence reads: CSVGGTLRPYGYTF. CDR3 sequence (DNA): TGCAGCGTTGGAGGGACACTAAGGCCCTATGGCTACACCTTC.

J is TRBJ2-4 and V is TRBV30, with 7 bases that match TRBD1. The CDR3 loop spans 13 amino acids. The ends lost 3 bases at V and 6 bases at J; junction bases unmatched: 5. Looked up from germline, CDR1 is GTSNPN and CDR2 is SVGIG (reference sequence). CDR3 DNA sequence: TGTGCCTGGAGACAGGGGAGCGTAAACATTCAGTACTTC. It encodes CAWRQGSVNIQYF. The full variable domain, rest sourced from reference TRBV30 and TRBJ2-4, is SQTIHQWPATLVQPVGSPLSLECTVEGTSNPNLYWYRQAAGRGLQLLFYSVGIGQISSEVPQNLSASRPQDRQFILSSKKLLLSDSGFYLCAWRQGSVNIQYFGAGTRLSVL.

This clone has just one count. J is TRBJ1-1 and V is TRBV5-1; D not certain. This CDR3 spans 16 amino acids. Trimming shortened V by 3 bases and J by 0 bases, and 15 bases separated the two germline ends. Germline CDR1 SGHRS, CDR2 YFSETQ. This CDR3 is CASSSDGSIMNTEAFF. The CDR3 region has the DNA TGCGCCAGCAGCTCGGACGGATCCATAATGAACACTGAAGCTTTCTTT.

CDR3 nucleotide sequence: TGTGCCAGTAGGTGGTCCGGGGCCAACGTCCTGACTTTC. Its protein is CASRWSGANVLTF. The genes are TRBV27 and TRBJ2-6; no reliable D call. Looked up from germline, CDR1 is MNHEY and CDR2 is SMNVEV (reference sequence). V shed 9 bases and J shed 4 bases, with 10 bases lying between them. The CDR3 is 13 residues long.

The V call is TRBV7-8, the J call TRBJ2-7; D gene unclear. The germline V and J ends were trimmed by 0 bases and 6 bases, with 9 bases remaining between them. The CDR3 sequence is 13 residues long. CDR1 SGHVS and CDR2 FQNEAQ come from the germline V gene. The DNA for the CDR3 is TGTGCCAGCAGCTTAGCCCTTCCCATCGAGCAGTACTTC. Protein product: CASSLALPIEQYF.

The chain combines TRBV5-6 with TRBJ2-1; D may match TRBD1 or TRBD2 (5 bases each). CDR3 length: 14 residues. V lost 4 bases, J lost 9 bases, and 17 bases lay in between. The germline CDR1 and CDR2 sequences are SGHDT and YYEEEE. CDR3 coding DNA: TGTGCCAGCAGCCTCCGGGGCCCAGAGGGTGAGCAGTTCTTC. As protein: CASSLRGPEGEQFF.

The chain recombines TRBV5-8 with TRBJ1-5; D call uncertain. This CDR3 is built from 14 residues. V was cut by 3 bases and J by 4 bases, with 11 bases left in between. Germline loops: CDR1 SGHTS, CDR2 YDEGEE. The CDR3, as DNA: TGTGCCAGCAGCTCCGGTCTATCAAATCAGCCCCAGCATTTT. Translated: CASSSGLSNQPQHF.

V is TRBV4-3 and J is TRBJ1-3; D gene uncertain. The germline V and J ends were trimmed by 2 bases and 0 bases, with 2 bases remaining between them. The germline V gene has CDR1 LGHNA and CDR2 YSLEER. The CDR3 is 13 residues long. Here the CDR3 reads CASSQHSGNTIYF. In DNA form, the CDR3 reads TGCGCCAGCAGCCAACACTCTGGAAACACCATATATTTT.

This clone has only a few counts. The chain couples TRBV18 to TRBJ1-3; perhaps TRBD1 as D (6 bases). CDR3 length: 15 residues. The germline V gene has CDR1 KGHSH and CDR2 LQKENI. V lost 5 bases, J lost 0 bases, and 11 bases lay in between. This chain's CDR3 is CASSATGDSGNTIYF. CDR3 DNA sequence: TGTGCCAGCTCAGCGACAGGAGACTCTGGAAACACCATATATTTT.

The rearrangement joins TRBV18 to TRBJ2-7, with D perhaps matching TRBD1 (6 bases). The V end lost 3 bases, the J end lost 5 bases, and 11 bases lay between the germline ends. Germline CDR1 is KGHSH and CDR2 is LQKENI. This CDR3 is 13 amino acids long. The CDR3 sequence: CASSPYRVNEQYF. Written as DNA, the CDR3 is TGTGCCAGCTCACCGTACAGGGTAAACGAGCAGTACTTC.